This T cell receptor beta chain emerged from a study of blood T cell repertoires in COVID-19. The wider study: Sites in the United States, Italy and Spain provided acute and convalescent COVID-19 samples. Sources were T cells, B-cell-depleted T cells, or PBMCs; the material itself was cDNA or gDNA.

Study processing details: By means of reference gene primer amplification, nucleated cell counts were estimated. Sequencing was performed with immunoSEQ multiplex PCR; in TCRdb, only in-frame clones are kept and a portion is missing. V and J calls and clone size follow that table, whereas D and trimming were derived from the DNA. The sample shows under 150,000 clones, around three quarters of them seen only once. This CDR3 has 17 amino acids. V lost 6 bases, J lost 7 bases, and 27 bases lay in between. Germline assignment: CDR1 LNHNV and CDR2 YYDKDF (reference sequence). The sequencing input was peripheral blood. This chain joins TRBV15 and TRBJ1-2, with D maybe TRBD1 (6 bases). The TCR was taken from a human donor in a cohort sampled during active COVID-19. The CDR3 nucleotides are TGTGCCACCAGAAAGCCCGCCGGGGGGCCCACTGGTGGTGGCTACACCTTC. Protein: CATRKPAGGPTGGGYTF.